The clone carrying this TCR beta chain occurred a few times. This specimen comes from a study of blood T cells in healthy people across ages. The CDR3 covers 14 residues. The germline V and J ends were trimmed by 2 bases and 1 base, with 9 bases remaining between them. The germline gives CDR1 SGHRS, CDR2 YFSETQ. The second PCR ran about 6 to 11 cycles with a sample-barcoded 5' primer and J-beta primers. In TCRdb, the 5' RACE reads were re-called with MiXCR into one record per CDR3 protein. The sample has around 500,000 distinct CDR3 sequences, around 50% seen once. The study isolated at least 6.5 million PBMCs from each sample.

The genes are TRBV5-1 and TRBJ1-1, with a possible D match to TRBD1 (5 bases). The TCR was taken from a man older than 75 in good health. The material sequenced was blood. The CDR3 spells CASSFNQGNTEAFF. CDR3 DNA: TGCGCCAGCAGCTTTAACCAGGGGAACACTGAAGCTTTCTTT.